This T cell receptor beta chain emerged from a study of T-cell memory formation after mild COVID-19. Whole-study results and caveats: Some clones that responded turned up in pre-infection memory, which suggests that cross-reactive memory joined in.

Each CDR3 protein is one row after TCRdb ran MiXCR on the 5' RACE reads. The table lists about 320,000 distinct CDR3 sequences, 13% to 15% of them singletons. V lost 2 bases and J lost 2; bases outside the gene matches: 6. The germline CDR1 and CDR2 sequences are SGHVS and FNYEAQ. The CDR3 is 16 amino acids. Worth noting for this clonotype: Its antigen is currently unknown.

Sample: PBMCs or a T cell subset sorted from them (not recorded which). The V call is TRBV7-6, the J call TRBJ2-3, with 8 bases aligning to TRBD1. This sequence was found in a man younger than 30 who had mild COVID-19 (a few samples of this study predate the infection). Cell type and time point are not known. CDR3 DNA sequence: TGTGCCAGCAGCTTAAGGAAGACAGGGGCCACAGATACGCAGTATTTT. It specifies CASSLRKTGATDTQYF. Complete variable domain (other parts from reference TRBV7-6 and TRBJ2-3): GAGVSQSPRYKVTKRGQDVALRCDPISGHVSLYWYRQALGQGPEFLTYFNYEAQQDKSGLPNDRFSAERPEGSISTLTIQRTEQRDSAMYRCASSLRKTGATDTQYFGPGTRLTVL.